This section outlines one TCR beta chain sequence together with its context. The clone's antigen remains unknown. No much larger clonotype is one base removed from it; base qualities were not supplied. The source of the sample is a study of spatial heterogeneity in lung cancer (dated by TCRdb to the late 2010s). Background for the entire study: Beta-chain transcripts were consistently detected in greater numbers than alpha-chain transcripts, which likely reflects a higher abundance of beta-chain transcripts. In the raw uncorrected reads, each unique combination of TCR and UMI appeared on average more than ten times. In non-small cell lung cancer, the study quantitatively compared TCR alpha and beta repertoires across several tumor regions, matched nontumor lung, and blood. Nonsynonymous mutation counts, determined by whole-exome sequencing of tumor tissue, were related to TCR repertoire features. At surgery, some 220 tumor regions, 63 to 70 matched nontumor lung samples and 56 PBMC samples were TCR-sequenced for both alpha and beta chains.

Preparation of the library involved 5' RACE. The instrument was a NextSeq 500. To allow correction of PCR and sequencing errors, the TCR library protocol tagged every TCR cDNA molecule with a unique molecular identifier. For the original study's pipeline: TCR identification, UMI-based error correction and CDR3 extraction were all carried out with Decombinator tools. Expanded TCRs were defined as those above a frequency of 2 per 1,000, corresponding to the top 1% of the tumor frequency distribution. Renyi diversity was calculated using the R vegan package after each repertoire was subsampled 100 times to 5,000 TCRs. To build CDR3 similarity networks, amino acid triplet string-kernel similarity was used, and CDR3s were connected when their pairwise similarity was above 0.82. The raw public reads went through TCRdb reprocessing: fastp at Q25, MiXCR clone calling, in-frame beta chains kept. Rows with a matching CDR3 protein are joined into one entry that keeps the most common DNA and genes. These V and J calls are TCRdb output, not the study's own analysis. Recorded for this sample are about 44,000 distinct CDR3 sequences; roughly 15% of them occurred a single time. 50% to 70% of the sample comes from the top ten.

The germline V gene supplies CDR1 SNHLY and CDR2 FYNNEI. V has 7 bases trimmed and J has 4 bases trimmed; junction bases matching no gene number 7. Reading from cysteine to phenylalanine, the CDR3 counts 15 amino acids. CDR3 DNA only is kept here, 45 bases in frame from base 1. According to the study, the label for this sample's time point signals: sample taken at primary tumor resection. The donors were around 69 patients from the lung TRACERx cohort who had early-stage, untreated non-small cell lung cancer. Without any cell sorting, TCR sequencing was performed on whole RNA extracted either from tumor and nontumor lung tissue or from cryopreserved PBMC samples. Only patients with enough RNA available from two or more tumor regions were chosen for TCR sequencing. Broad study findings and their caveats: Confirming at a functional level the hypothesis that regional TCRs recognize regional mutations was considered to require additional single-cell paired TCR alpha and beta sequencing. Ubiquitous expanded tumor TCRs were found in blood more often at tumor resection than at routine follow-up.

The TCR comes from a male donor with early-stage non-small cell lung cancer. The chain uses TRBV2 and TRBJ1-5, with TRBD1 matching 10 junction bases. Sequences were derived from PBMCs, sampled at surgery. The DNA reads TGTGCCAGCACCCTGACAGGGGGCTTGAATCAGCCCCAGCATTTT. Its protein product is CASTLTGGLNQPQHF.